This T cell receptor (beta chain) came from a study of cytomegalovirus exposure and HLA in healthy donors. Trimming stripped 6 bases from V and 5 bases from J, with 11 bases between. The CDR3 loop spans 14 amino acids. Per germline, CDR1 MNHEY and CDR2 SVGAGI. In the PCR, 60 Vbeta and 13 Jbeta primers were used. In the original analysis: Around 12 million of 75 million to 85 million unique TCR beta chains were shared, per a later count. The assay was immunoSEQ multiplex PCR, and TCRdb's table has in-frame clones only and misses some. D and trimming were read from the DNA, whereas the V and J calls and clone size are those reported in that table. Found here are fewer than 200,000 clones, 82% of them singletons; the top ten hold roughly 1.5%.

Sequenced material: PBMCs. This TCR was sampled from a male donor in good health and CMV-seronegative. This sequence joins TRBV6-5 and TRBJ1-6, with a possible D match to TRBD1 (6 bases). This CDR3 reads CASSRDIDNSPLHF. The CDR3 region has the DNA TGTGCCAGCAGCCGGGACATTGATAATTCACCCCTCCACTTT.